This TCR beta chain is from a study of cytomegalovirus exposure and HLA in healthy donors. CDR1 is SNHLY, CDR2 FYNNEI, per germline. The CDR3 is made up of 13 amino acids. The V gene lost 3 bases and the J gene lost 8 bases, with 11 bases spanning the gap. Researchers ran the PCR with 60 Vbeta and 13 Jbeta primers. The protocol was immunoSEQ multiplex PCR, while the TCRdb copy is restricted to in-frame clones and leaves out a portion. Its table records over 65,000 clones. The J gene is TRBJ2-1, the V gene TRBV2; D possibly corresponds to TRBD2 (5 bases). The origin of this receptor is a woman in her twenties or thirties in good health and CMV-seronegative. Specimen: PBMCs. CDR3 residues: CASSDRGRDEQFF. For the CDR3, the DNA is TGTGCCAGCAGTGATCGGGGTAGGGATGAGCAGTTCTTC. The full variable domain, completed using reference TRBV2 and TRBJ2-1, is EPEVTQTPSHQVTQMGQEVILRCVPISNHLYFYWYRQILGQKVEFLVSFYNNEISEKSEIFDDQFSVERPDGSNFTLKIRSTKLEDSAMYFCASSDRGRDEQFFGPGTRLTVL.